Listed below are T cell receptor beta chains from one sample, sequenced in a study of Graves' ophthalmopathy and Graves' hyperthyroidism. TCRdb reprocessed the multiplex PCR reads via MiXCR and lists one record per CDR3 protein. The data contain about 1.2 million distinct CDR3 sequences, less than 45% of them singletons. Sequencing was done on a sample of peripheral blood or thyroid tissue (not recorded which). All receptors derive from an adult man with Graves' hyperthyroidism. Both conserved end residues are trimmed from each CDR3. The order of the fields is V gene, D gene, J gene, CDR3 protein. A D gene is named only where the DNA matches it firmly.

V: TRBV7-9; D: TRBD2; J: TRBJ2-7; CDR3: ASSLNGSGGNEQY
V: TRBV20-1; D: TRBD1; J: TRBJ1-5; CDR3: SATGQGPRGQPQH
V: TRBV2; D: TRBD2; J: TRBJ2-7; CDR3: ASSEGGTSRQY
V: TRBV18; D: .; J: TRBJ2-7; CDR3: ASSPKWGEAPYEQY
V: TRBV11-2; D: TRBD2; J: TRBJ2-5; CDR3: ASSQSGTSGTYQETQY
V: TRBV5-8; D: .; J: TRBJ2-5; CDR3: ASSFILGFGETQY
V: TRBV25-1; D: .; J: TRBJ1-6; CDR3: ASSGRTVNSPLH
V: TRBV12-3/TRBV12-4; D: TRBD1; J: TRBJ2-7; CDR3: ASSYSGTGPEQY
V: TRBV28; D: .; J: TRBJ1-5; CDR3: ASSFPSGTFNQPQH
V: TRBV4-3; D: .; J: TRBJ2-6; CDR3: ASSQDVRGSSSGANVLT
V: TRBV11-1; D: TRBD1; J: TRBJ1-1; CDR3: ASRPLEGQNVGTEAF
V: TRBV29-1; D: TRBD1; J: TRBJ1-2; CDR3: SVGSRTGGTGYT
V: TRBV6-4; D: .; J: TRBJ1-6; CDR3: ASSDSARNSPLH
V: TRBV19; D: TRBD2; J: TRBJ2-7; CDR3: ASSTNRVTSGRMYEQY
V: TRBV7-8; D: TRBD2; J: TRBJ2-7; CDR3: ASSWTSGGNEQY
V: TRBV6-5; D: .; J: TRBJ2-2; CDR3: ASSYTDTHTGELF
V: TRBV7-9; D: TRBD1; J: TRBJ2-7; CDR3: ASSHDRAYEQY
V: TRBV15; D: .; J: TRBJ1-5; CDR3: ATSSLQGIQPQH
V: TRBV29-1; D: .; J: TRBJ1-3; CDR3: SVVPRPSSGNTIY
V: TRBV9; D: .; J: TRBJ2-6; CDR3: ASSVGSRAGANVLT
V: TRBV2; D: .; J: TRBJ1-5; CDR3: ASSETTTYQPQH
V: TRBV6-5; D: TRBD1; J: TRBJ1-5; CDR3: ASSYGLDRDQPQH
V: TRBV7-9; D: .; J: TRBJ2-6; CDR3: ASSSGRT
V: TRBV5-1; D: .; J: TRBJ2-7; CDR3: ASSPRATRGHSYEQY
V: TRBV7-9; D: TRBD2; J: TRBJ2-3; CDR3: ASSLERRSGVDTQY
V: TRBV4-3; D: .; J: TRBJ2-7; CDR3: ASSQARIESYEQY
V: TRBV10-3; D: .; J: TRBJ2-7; CDR3: AISVGQGHEQY
V: TRBV20-1; D: .; J: TRBJ2-1; CDR3: SARTTANEQF
V: TRBV7-9; D: TRBD1; J: TRBJ2-5; CDR3: AGSSDRGSGETQY
V: TRBV18; D: .; J: TRBJ2-7; CDR3: ASSPPVRYEQY
V: TRBV7-2; D: .; J: TRBJ1-1; CDR3: ASMRYGTAEAF
V: TRBV6-6; D: .; J: TRBJ2-6; CDR3: ASIDAGANVLT
V: TRBV7-9; D: TRBD1; J: TRBJ1-2; CDR3: ASSTTGPKGYT
V: TRBV11-2; D: .; J: .; CDR3: ASSLVQESQETQY